This TCR beta chain came from a study of T cell changes during pregnancy in multiple sclerosis. The CDR3 is 13 amino acids. V was clipped by 5 bases and J by 4 bases, with 8 bases between them. The germline CDR1 and CDR2 sequences are SEHNR and FQNEAQ (reference sequence). Generated by immunoSEQ multiplex PCR, the TCRdb table keeps only in-frame clones and is missing some. There are some 100,000 clones in the sample; 85% to 95% occur only once, and approximately 0.88% lies in the top ten. This receptor was taken from a female donor with multiple sclerosis, enrolled in a pregnancy study. Sequenced material: peripheral blood, taken before pregnancy. The gene calls are TRBV7-9 and TRBJ2-2; a possible D gene is TRBD1 (5 bases). The CDR3 here is CASSKDTTGELFF. The CDR3 region has the DNA TGTGCCAGCAGCAAGGACACCACCGGGGAGCTGTTTTTT.